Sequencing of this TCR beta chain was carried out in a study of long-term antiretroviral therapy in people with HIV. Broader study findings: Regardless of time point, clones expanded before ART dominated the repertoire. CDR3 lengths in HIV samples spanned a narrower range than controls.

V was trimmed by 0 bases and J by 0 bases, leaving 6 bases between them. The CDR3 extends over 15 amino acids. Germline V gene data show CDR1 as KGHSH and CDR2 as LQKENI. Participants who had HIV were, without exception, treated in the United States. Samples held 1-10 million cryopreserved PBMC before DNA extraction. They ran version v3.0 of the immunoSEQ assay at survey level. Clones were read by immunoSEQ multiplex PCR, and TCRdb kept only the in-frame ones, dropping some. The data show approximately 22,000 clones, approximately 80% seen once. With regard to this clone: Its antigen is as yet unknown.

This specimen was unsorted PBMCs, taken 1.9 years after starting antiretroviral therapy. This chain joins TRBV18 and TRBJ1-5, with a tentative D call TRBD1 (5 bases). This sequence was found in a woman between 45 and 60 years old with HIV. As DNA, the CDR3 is TGTGCCAGCTCACCACCGGGGACTAGCAATCAGCCCCAGCATTTT. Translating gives CASSPPGTSNQPQHF.